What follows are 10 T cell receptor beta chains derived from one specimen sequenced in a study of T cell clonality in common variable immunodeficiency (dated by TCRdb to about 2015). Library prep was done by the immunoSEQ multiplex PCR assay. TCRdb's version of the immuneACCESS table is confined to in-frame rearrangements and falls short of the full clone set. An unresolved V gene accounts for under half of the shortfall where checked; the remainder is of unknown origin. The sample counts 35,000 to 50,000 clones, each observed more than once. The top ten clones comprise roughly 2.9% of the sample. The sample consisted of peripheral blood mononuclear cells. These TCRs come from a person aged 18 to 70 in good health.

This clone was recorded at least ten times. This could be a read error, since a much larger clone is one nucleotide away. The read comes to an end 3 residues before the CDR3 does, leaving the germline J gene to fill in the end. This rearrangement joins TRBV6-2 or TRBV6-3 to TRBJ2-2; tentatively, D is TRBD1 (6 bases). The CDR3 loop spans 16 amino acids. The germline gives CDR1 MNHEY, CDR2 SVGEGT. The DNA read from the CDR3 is TGTGCCAGCACCTCACAGGGTTTCTCTGGGGCCAACGTG. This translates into CASTSQGFSGANV. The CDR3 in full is CASTSQGFSGANVLFF.

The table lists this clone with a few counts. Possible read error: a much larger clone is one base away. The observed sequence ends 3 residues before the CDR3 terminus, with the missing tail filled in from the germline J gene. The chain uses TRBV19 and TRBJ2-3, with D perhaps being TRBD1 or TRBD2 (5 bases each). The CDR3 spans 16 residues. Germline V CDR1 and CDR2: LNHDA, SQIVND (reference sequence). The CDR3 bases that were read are TGTGCCAGTAGTATCTCACAGGTACGTGAGGGTCAGCCG. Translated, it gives CASSISQVREGQP. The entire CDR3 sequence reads CASSISQVREGQPQYF.

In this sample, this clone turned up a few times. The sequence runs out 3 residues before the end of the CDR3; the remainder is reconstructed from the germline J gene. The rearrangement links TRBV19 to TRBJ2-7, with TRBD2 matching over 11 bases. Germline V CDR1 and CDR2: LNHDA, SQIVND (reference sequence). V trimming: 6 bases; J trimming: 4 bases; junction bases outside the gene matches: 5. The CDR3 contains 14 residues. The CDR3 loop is CASRPSGRLYEQYF. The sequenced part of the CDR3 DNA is TGTGCCAGTAGGCCTAGCGGGAGGCTATACGAG.

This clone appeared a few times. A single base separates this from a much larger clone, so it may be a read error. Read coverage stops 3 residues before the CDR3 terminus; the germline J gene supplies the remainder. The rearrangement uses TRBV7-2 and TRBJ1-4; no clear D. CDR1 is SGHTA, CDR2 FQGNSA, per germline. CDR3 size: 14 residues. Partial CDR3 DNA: TGTGCCAGCAGCCGGCGGGGTAATAATTCACCA. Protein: CASSRRGNNSP. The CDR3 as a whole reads CASSRRGNNSPLFF.

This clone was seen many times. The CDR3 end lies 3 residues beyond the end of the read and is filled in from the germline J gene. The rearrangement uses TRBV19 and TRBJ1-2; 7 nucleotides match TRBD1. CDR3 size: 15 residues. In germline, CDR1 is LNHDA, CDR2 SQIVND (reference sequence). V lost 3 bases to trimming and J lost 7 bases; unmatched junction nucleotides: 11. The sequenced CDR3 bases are TGTGCCAGTAGTATCCCCGACAGGGAAAGGGGTGGC. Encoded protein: CASSIPDRERGG. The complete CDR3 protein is CASSIPDRERGGYTF.

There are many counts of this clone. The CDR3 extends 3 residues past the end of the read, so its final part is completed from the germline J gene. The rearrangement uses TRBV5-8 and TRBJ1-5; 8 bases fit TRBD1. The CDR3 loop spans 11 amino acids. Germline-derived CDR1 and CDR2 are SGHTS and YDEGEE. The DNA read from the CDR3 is TGTGCCAGCAGCCCAGGGGGCCCC. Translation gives CASSPGGP. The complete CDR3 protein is CASSPGGPQHF.

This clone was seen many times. The CDR3 region is CSASSAGTAVEYGQYF. CDR3 DNA, as far as it was read: TGCAGTGCTAGTAGCGCAGGGACAGCGGTCGAATATGGT. The chain carries TRBV20-1 and TRBJ2-4, with 7 bases that match TRBD1. The CDR3 end lies 3 residues beyond the end of the read and is filled in from the germline J gene. Germline V gene lookup returns CDR1 DFQATT and CDR2 SNEGSKA (reference sequence). CDR3 length: 16 residues.

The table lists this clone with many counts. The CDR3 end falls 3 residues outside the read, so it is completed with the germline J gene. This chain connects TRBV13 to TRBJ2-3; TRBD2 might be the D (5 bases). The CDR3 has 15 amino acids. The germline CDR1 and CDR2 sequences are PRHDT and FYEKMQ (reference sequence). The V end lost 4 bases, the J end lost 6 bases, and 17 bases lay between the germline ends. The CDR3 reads CASSSVGLPGDTQYF. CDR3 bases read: TGTGCCAGCAGCTCCGTCGGACTCCCCGGGGATACG.

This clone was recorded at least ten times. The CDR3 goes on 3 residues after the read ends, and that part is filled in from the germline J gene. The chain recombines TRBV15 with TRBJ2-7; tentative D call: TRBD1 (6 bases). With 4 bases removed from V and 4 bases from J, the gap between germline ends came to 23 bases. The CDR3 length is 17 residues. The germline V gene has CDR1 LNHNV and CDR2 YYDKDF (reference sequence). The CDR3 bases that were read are TGTGCCACCAGCACCCCCTCGGGGACATCAACCGGTTACGAG. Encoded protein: CATSTPSGTSTGYE. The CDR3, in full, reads CATSTPSGTSTGYEQYF. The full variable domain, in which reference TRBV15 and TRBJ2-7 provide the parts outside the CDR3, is DAMVIQNPRYQVTQFGKPVTLSCSQTLNHNVMYWYQQKSSQAPKLLFHYYDKDFNNEADTPDNFQSRRPNTSFCFLDIRSPGLGDTAMYLCATSTPSGTSTGYEQYFGPGTRLTVT.

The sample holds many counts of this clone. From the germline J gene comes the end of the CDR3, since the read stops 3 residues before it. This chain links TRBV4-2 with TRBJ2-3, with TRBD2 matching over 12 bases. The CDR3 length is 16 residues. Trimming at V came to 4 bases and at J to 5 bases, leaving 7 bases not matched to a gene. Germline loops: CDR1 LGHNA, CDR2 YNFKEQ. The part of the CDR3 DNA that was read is TGTGCCAGCAGCCCACGACTAGCGGGAGTTGGAGATACG. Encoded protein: CASSPRLAGVGDT. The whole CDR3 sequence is CASSPRLAGVGDTQYF.